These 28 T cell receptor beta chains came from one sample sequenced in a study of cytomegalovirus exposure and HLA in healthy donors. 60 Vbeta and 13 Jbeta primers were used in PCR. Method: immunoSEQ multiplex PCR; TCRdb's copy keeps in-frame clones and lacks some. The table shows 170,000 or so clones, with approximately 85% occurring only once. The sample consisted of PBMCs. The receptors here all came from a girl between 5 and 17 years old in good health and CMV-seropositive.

The CDR3, as DNA: TGTGCCAGCAGTGACTCAGGGGTAGGCTACACCTTC. This codes for CASSDSGVGYTF. This chain joins TRBV6-4 and TRBJ1-2; tentative D call: TRBD1 (5 bases). Deletions cut 0 bases from V and 8 bases from J, with 7 bases between. Germline CDR1 reads MRHNA; CDR2 reads SNTAGT. The CDR3 length is 12 residues.

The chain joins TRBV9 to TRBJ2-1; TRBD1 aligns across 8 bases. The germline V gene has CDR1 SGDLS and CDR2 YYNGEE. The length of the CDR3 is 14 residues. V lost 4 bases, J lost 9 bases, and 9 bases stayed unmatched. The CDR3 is CASSLGQGGGEQFF. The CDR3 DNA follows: TGTGCCAGCAGCCTAGGACAGGGCGGAGGTGAGCAGTTCTTC.

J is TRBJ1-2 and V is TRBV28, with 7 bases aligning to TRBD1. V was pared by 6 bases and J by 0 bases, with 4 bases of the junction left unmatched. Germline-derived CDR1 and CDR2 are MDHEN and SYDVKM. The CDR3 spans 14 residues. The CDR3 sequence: CASSITGANYGYTF. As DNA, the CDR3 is TGTGCCAGCAGCATTACAGGGGCTAACTATGGCTACACCTTC.

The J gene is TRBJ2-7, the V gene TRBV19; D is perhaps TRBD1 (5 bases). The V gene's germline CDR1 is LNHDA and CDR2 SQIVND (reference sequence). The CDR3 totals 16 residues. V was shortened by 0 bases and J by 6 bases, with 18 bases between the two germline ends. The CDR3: CASSIDRAGIWTEQYF. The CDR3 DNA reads TGTGCCAGTAGTATAGATCGGGCAGGGATCTGGACCGAGCAGTACTTC.

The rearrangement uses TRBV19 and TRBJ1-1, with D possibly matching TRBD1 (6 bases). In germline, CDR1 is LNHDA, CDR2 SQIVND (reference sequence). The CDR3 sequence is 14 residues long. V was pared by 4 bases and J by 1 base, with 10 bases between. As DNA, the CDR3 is TGTGCCAGTAGTACTCAAGGGGGGAACACTGAAGCTTTCTTT. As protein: CASSTQGGNTEAFF.

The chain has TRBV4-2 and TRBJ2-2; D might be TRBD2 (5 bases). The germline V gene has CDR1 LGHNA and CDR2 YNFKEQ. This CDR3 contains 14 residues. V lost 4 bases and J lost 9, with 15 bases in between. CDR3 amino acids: CASSPSGLSRELFF. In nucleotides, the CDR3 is TGTGCCAGCAGCCCGTCTGGACTCAGTCGGGAGCTGTTTTTT.

The CDR3 DNA reads TGCGCCAGCAGCCTACTAGGACTAGCGGGGGGGAAACCGAACACCGGGGAGCTGTTTTTT. It is translated as CASSLLGLAGGKPNTGELFF. The chain joins TRBV4-1 to TRBJ2-2, with 15 nucleotides matching TRBD2. Germline CDR1 reads MGHRA; CDR2 reads YSYEKL. This CDR3 contains 20 residues. Trimming took 4 bases from V and 0 from J; bases not matched to a gene: 9.

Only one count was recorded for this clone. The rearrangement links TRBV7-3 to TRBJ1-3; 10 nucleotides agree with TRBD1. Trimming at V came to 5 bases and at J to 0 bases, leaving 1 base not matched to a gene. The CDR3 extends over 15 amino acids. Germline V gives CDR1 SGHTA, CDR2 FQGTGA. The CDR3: CASSRTGGSGNTIYF. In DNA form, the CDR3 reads TGTGCCAGCAGCCGGACAGGGGGCTCTGGAAACACCATATATTTT.

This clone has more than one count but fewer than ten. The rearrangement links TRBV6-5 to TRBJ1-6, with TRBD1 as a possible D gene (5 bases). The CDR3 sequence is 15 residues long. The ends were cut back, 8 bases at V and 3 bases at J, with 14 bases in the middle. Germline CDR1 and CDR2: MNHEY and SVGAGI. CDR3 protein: CASSNGADYNSPLHF. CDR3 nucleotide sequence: TGTGCCAGCTCGAATGGGGCAGACTATAATTCACCCCTCCACTTT.

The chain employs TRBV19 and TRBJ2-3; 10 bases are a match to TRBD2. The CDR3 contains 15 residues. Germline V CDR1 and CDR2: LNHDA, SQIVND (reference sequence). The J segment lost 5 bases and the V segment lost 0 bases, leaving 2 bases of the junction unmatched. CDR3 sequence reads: CASSIEAGGRDTQYF. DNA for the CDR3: TGTGCCAGTAGTATAGAAGCGGGGGGGCGAGATACGCAGTATTTT.

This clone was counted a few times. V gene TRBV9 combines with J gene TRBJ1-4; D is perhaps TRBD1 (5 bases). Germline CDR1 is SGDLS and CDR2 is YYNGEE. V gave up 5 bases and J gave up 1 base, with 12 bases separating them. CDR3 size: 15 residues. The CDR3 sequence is CASRGGRETNEKLFF. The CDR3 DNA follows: TGTGCCAGCAGGGGAGGCAGGGAAACTAATGAAAAACTGTTTTTT.

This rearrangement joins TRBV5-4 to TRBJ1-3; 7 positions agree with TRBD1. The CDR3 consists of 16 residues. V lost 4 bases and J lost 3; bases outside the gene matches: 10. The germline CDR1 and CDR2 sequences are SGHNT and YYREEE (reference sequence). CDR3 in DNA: TGTGCCAGCAGCCCGACAGGGCCCTCGTATGGAAACACCATATATTTT. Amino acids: CASSPTGPSYGNTIYF.

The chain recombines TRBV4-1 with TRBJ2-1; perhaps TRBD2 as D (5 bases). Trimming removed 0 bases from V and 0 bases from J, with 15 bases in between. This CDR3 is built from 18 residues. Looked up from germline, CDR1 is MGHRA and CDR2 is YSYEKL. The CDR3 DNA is TGCGCCAGCAGCCAAGATTGGGGTAGCGCGAGCTCCTACAATGAGCAGTTCTTC. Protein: CASSQDWGSASSYNEQFF.

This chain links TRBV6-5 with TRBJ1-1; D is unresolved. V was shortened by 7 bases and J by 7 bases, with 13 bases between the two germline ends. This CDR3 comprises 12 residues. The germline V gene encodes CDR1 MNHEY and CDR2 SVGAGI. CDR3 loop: CASNTDLNEAFF. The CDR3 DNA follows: TGTGCCAGCAATACAGACCTAAATGAAGCTTTCTTT.

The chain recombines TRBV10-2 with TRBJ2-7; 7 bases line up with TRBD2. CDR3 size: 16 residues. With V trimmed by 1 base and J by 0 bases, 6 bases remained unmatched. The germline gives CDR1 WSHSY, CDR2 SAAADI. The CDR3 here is CASSEYLAVTSYEQYF. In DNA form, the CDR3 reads TGCGCCAGCAGTGAGTATCTAGCGGTGACCTCCTACGAGCAGTACTTC.

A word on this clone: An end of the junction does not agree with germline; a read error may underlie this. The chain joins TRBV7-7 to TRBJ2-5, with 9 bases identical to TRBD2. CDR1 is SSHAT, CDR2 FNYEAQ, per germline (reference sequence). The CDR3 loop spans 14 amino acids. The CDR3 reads CASSLGGGGETQYF. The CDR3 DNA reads TGTGCTAGCAGCTTAGGCGGGGGGGGAGAGACCCAGTACTTC. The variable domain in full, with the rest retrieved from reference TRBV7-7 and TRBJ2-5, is GAGVSQSPRYKVTKRGQDVTLRCDPISSHATLYWYQQALGQGPEFLTYFNYEAQPDKSGLPSDRFSAERPEGSISTLTIQRTEQRDSAMYRCASSLGGGGETQYFGPGTRLLVL.

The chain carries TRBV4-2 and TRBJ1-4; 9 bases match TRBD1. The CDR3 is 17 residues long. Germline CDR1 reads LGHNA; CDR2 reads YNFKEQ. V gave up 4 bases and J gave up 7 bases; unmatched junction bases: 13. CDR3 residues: CASSPGQGSYISEKLFF. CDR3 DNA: TGTGCCAGCAGCCCCGGACAGGGGTCGTATATCAGTGAAAAACTGTTTTTT.

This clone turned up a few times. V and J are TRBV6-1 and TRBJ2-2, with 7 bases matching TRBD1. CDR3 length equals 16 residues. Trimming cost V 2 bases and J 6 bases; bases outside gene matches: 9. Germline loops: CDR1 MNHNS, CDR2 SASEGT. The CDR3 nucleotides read TGTGCCAGCAGTGAAAGTGCACAGGGGATTGCCGGGGAGCTGTTTTTT. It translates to CASSESAQGIAGELFF.

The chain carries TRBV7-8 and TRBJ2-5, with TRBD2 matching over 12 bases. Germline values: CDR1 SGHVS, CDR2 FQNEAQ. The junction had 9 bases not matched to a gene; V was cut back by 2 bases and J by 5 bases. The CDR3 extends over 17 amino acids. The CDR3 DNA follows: TGTGCCAGCAGCTTACCCCCCAGGCTAGCGGGGGGGGAGACCCAGTACTTC. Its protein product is CASSLPPRLAGGETQYF.

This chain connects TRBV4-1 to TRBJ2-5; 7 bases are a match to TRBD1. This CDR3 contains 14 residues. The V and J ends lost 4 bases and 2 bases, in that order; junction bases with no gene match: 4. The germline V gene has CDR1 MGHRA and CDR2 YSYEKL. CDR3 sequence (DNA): TGCGCCAGCAGCCCTAAGGGACAGCAAGAGACCCAGTACTTC. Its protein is CASSPKGQQETQYF.

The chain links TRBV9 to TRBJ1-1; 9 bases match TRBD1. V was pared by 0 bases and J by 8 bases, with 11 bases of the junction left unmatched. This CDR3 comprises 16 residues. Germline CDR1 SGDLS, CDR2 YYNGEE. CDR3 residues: CASSVATDRGPTEAFF. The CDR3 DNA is TGTGCCAGCAGCGTAGCGACGGACAGGGGCCCTACCGAAGCTTTCTTT.

This CDR3 reads CASSLVPDSYGYTF. For the CDR3, the DNA is TGTGCCAGCAGCTTAGTCCCGGACAGCTATGGCTACACCTTC. V is TRBV7-6 and J is TRBJ1-2, with D perhaps matching TRBD1 (6 bases). The CDR3 has 14 residues. V was trimmed by 1 base and J by 4 bases, leaving 10 bases between them. Per germline, CDR1 SGHVS and CDR2 FNYEAQ.

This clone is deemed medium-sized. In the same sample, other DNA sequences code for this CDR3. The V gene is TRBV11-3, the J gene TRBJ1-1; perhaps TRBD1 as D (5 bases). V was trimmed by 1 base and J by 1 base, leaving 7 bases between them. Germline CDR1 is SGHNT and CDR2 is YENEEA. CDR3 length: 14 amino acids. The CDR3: CASSLGGPNTEAFF. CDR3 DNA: TGTGCCAGCAGCTTAGGGGGCCCGAACACTGAAGCTTTCTTT.

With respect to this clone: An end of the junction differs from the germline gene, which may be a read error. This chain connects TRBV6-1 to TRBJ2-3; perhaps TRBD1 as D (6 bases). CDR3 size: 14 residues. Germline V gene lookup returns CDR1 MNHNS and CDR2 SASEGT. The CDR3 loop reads CASSAGPLTGTQYF. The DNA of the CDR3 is TGTGCCAGCAGTGCCGGCCCTCTGACAGGTACGCAGTATTTT.

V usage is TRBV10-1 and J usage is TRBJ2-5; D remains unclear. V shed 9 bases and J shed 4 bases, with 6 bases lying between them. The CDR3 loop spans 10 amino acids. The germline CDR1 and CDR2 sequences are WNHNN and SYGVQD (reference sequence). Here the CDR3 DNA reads TGCGCCAGTGGGCGAGAGACCCAGTACTTC. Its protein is CASGRETQYF.

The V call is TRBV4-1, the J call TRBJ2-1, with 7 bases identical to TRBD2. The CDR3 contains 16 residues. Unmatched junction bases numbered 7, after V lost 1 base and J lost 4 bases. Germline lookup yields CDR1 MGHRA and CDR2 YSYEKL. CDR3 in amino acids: CASSQVALAEYNEQFF. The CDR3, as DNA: TGCGCCAGCAGCCAAGTCGCGCTAGCGGAGTACAATGAGCAGTTCTTC.

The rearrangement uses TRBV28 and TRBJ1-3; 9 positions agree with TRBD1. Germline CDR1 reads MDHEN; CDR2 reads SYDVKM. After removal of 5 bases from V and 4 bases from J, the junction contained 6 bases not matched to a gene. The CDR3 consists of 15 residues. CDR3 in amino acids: CASSRGQGIGNTIYF. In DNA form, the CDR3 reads TGTGCCAGCAGTCGTGGACAGGGGATCGGAAACACCATATATTTT.

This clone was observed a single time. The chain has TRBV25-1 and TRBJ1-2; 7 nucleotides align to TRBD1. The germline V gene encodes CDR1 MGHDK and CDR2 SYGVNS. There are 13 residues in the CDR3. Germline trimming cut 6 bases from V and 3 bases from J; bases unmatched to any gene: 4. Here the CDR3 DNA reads TGTGCCAGCAGCCTCACAGGGGACTATGGCTACACCTTC. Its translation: CASSLTGDYGYTF.